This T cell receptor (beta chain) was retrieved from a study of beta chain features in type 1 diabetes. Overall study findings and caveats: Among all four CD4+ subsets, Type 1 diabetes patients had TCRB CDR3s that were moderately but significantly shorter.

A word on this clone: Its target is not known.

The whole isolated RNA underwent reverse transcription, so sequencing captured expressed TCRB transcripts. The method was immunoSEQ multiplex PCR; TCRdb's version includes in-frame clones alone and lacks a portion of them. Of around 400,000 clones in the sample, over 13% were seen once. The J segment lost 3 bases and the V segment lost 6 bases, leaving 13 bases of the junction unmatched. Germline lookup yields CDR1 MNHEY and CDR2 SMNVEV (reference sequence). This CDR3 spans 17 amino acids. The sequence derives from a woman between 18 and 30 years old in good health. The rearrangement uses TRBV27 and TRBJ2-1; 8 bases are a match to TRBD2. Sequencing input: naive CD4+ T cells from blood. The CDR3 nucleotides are TGTGCCAGCAGCACTAAAGTTCTAGCGGGCTACTACAATGAGCAGTTCTTC. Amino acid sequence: CASSTKVLAGYYNEQFF.